This TCR beta chain appears in the sequencing data of a study of T cells in localized non-small cell lung cancer. The study's findings and limits: Adjacent lung held a median roughly 56 of the top 100 tumor clones. Uninvolved adjacent lung, not tumor, had the highest T cell clonality.

Investigators took adjacent lung free of atypia at least 2 cm from the tumor margin. As to this clone: Its antigen is not known.

Generated by immunoSEQ multiplex PCR, the TCRdb table keeps only in-frame clones and is missing some. The sample holds just over 1,400 clones, around a third seen once. The CDR3 extends over 12 amino acids. V shed 7 bases and J 3 bases; nucleotides not matched to a gene: 5. Germline V gene data show CDR1 as SQVTM and CDR2 as ANQGSEA. This sequence originates from an older female donor with stage I lung adenocarcinoma. The sequencing here drew on normal lung tissue next to the tumor, taken before any cancer treatment. The V gene is TRBV29-1, the J gene TRBJ1-1, with 7 bases that match TRBD1. CDR3 DNA sequence: TGCAGCGCGGACAGGTCAGACACTGAAGCTTTCTTT. Amino acid sequence: CSADRSDTEAFF.